This T cell receptor (beta chain) comes out of a study of control samples from healthy donors and cancer patients. Germline loops: CDR1 SGHNT, CDR2 YENEEA. CDR3 length: 16 residues. V was clipped by 2 bases and J by 0 bases, with 8 bases between them. Assay used: immunoSEQ multiplex PCR; TCRdb lists only in-frame clones, some missing. This repertoire shows 75,000 to 95,000 clones, approximately 91% found once; its top ten account for 5.7%. J is TRBJ1-6 and V is TRBV11-3; no clear D gene. Sequenced sample: blood. The source is a woman aged 45 to 65 in good health. CDR3 DNA sequence: TGTGCCAGCAGCTTACCCGGGAGCTCCTATAATTCACCCCTCCACTTT. It codes for CASSLPGSSYNSPLHF.